These 30 T cell receptor beta chains were sequenced from one sample in a study of CXCR3-negative and CXCR3-positive naive CD8 T cells. Study-wide results and caveats: Hydrophobicity of TRB CDR3s was greater in CXCR3-positive naive cells than in CXCR3-negative naive cells.

5' RACE that incorporated UMI labels was used to prepare the TRB cDNA libraries. TCRdb reprocessed the 5' RACE reads and reports one entry per CDR3 protein, with no DNA. This listing includes some 130,000 distinct CDR3 sequences. Their antigens are not known. Material: naive CXCR3+ CD8+ T cells from blood. Subset defined: CD45RO-CCR7+CD27+CD95- naive CD8+ T cells expressing CXCR3 (TNR3+). The receptors derive from a human donor in good health. Some clones in this sample may be carry-over from other donors' samples.

J is TRBJ2-7 and V is TRBV10-3; TCRdb's D call of TRBD2 is untestable without DNA. CDR1 is ENHRY and CDR2 is SYGVKD in the germline V gene. This CDR3 has 14 amino acids. CDR3 residues: CAISGLAGSYEQYF.

This chain's CDR3 is CASSRPGGANNEQFF. The rearrangement joins TRBV14 to TRBJ2-1; TCRdb's D call of TRBD1 is untestable without DNA. The germline V gene encodes CDR1 SGHDN and CDR2 FVKESK. There are 15 residues in the CDR3.

The chain links TRBV7-6 to TRBJ2-2. Germline CDR1 SGHVS, CDR2 FNYEAQ. The CDR3 loop spans 15 amino acids. CDR3 sequence reads: CASSLGAANTGELFF.

The chain recombines TRBV6-2 or TRBV6-3 with TRBJ2-5; TCRdb proposes TRBD1, but this gene call is untestable without DNA. The CDR3 covers 16 residues. Germline CDR1 is MNHEY and CDR2 is SVGEGT. The CDR3 loop is CASSWVRRLPGETQYF.

CDR3 loop: CASSSLLTPADTQYF. The rearrangement uses TRBV12-3 or TRBV12-4 and TRBJ2-3; absent DNA, TCRdb's TRBD1 call cannot be checked. The CDR3 is made up of 15 amino acids.

The gene calls are TRBV19 and TRBJ2-7; TCRdb designates TRBD2, a call that cannot be tested without DNA. The CDR3 has 15 amino acids. Germline V lookup: CDR1 LNHDA, CDR2 SQIVND (reference sequence). CDR3 region: CASSSTTSGYYEQYF.

The chain is built from TRBV6-1 and TRBJ2-3; the D call of TRBD2 rests on TCRdb alone, since no DNA is present to check it. The germline V gene has CDR1 MNHNS and CDR2 SASEGT. The CDR3 runs to 18 residues. The CDR3 region is CASSEVYRLAGARDTQYF.

The CDR3 here is CASSLGDGTVYEQYF. The chain is built from TRBV3-1 and TRBJ2-7; no DNA is available, so the TRBD1 call from TCRdb remains unchecked. The germline gives CDR1 LGHDT, CDR2 YNNKEL (reference sequence). This CDR3 spans 15 amino acids.

The chain recombines TRBV29-1 with TRBJ2-3; there is no DNA to check the TCRdb D call of TRBD2. Germline V gives CDR1 SQVTM, CDR2 ANQGSEA. This CDR3 has 16 amino acids. CDR3: CSVGGRAGTSTDTQYF.

The chain carries TRBV19 and TRBJ1-1; TCRdb lists TRBD1, though no DNA is available to test this call. Germline loops: CDR1 LNHDA, CDR2 SQIVND (reference sequence). This CDR3 comprises 14 residues. CDR3 sequence: CASSIGGQGIEAFF.

The V gene is TRBV7-9, the J gene TRBJ2-1. The CDR3 is made up of 16 amino acids. The germline gives CDR1 SEHNR, CDR2 FQNEAQ (reference sequence). The CDR3 here is CASSLGLAAWNNEQFF.

The chain employs TRBV29-1 and TRBJ2-2; TCRdb calls TRBD1, which cannot be checked without DNA. Germline V gives CDR1 SQVTM, CDR2 ANQGSEA. The CDR3 totals 14 residues. CDR3 residues: CSVAWGHRTGELFF.

The chain uses TRBV7-7 and TRBJ2-2. In germline, CDR1 is SSHAT, CDR2 FNYEAQ (reference sequence). The length of the CDR3 is 13 residues. CDR3 sequence: CASSLGRIGELFF. Full variable domain (missing parts from reference TRBV7-7 and TRBJ2-2): GAGVSQSPRYKVTKRGQDVTLRCDPISSHATLYWYQQALGQGPEFLTYFNYEAQPDKSGLPSDRFSAERPEGSISTLTIQRTEQRDSAMYRCASSLGRIGELFFGEGSRLTVL.

The rearrangement joins TRBV6-6 to TRBJ1-3; the D gene TCRdb calls, TRBD1, cannot be checked with no DNA. The germline V gene has CDR1 MNHNY and CDR2 SVGAGI (reference sequence). The CDR3 consists of 16 residues. This chain's CDR3 is CASSYSQGAAGNTIYF.

The V gene is TRBV9, the J gene TRBJ1-1; TCRdb's D call of TRBD1 is untestable without DNA. Germline assignment: CDR1 SGDLS and CDR2 YYNGEE. The CDR3 loop spans 14 amino acids. The chain's CDR3 is CASSVGGGVTEAFF.

This chain links TRBV11-2 with TRBJ2-1; the TCRdb call, TRBD2, lacks DNA for checking. The CDR3 runs 13 residues. Germline CDR1 is SGHAT and CDR2 is FQNNGV. The CDR3 region is CATRESGIHEQFF.

The chain is built from TRBV7-2 and TRBJ1-2; TCRdb gives TRBD1 as the D gene, but with no DNA this cannot be confirmed. The CDR3 covers 16 residues. Germline V gene lookup returns CDR1 SGHTA and CDR2 FQGNSA. CDR3 sequence: CASSSRDRGRGYGYTF.

The J gene is TRBJ2-3, the V gene TRBV7-9; the TRBD1 assignment by TCRdb is unverifiable without DNA. This CDR3 has 16 residues. CDR1 is SEHNR and CDR2 is FQNEAQ in the germline V gene (reference sequence). This chain's CDR3 is CASSFPGQGVPDTQYF.

The chain's CDR3 is CASSVGRNTEAFF. The chain joins TRBV7-9 to TRBJ1-1. This CDR3 is built from 13 residues. Germline CDR1 SEHNR, CDR2 FQNEAQ (reference sequence). The variable domain in full, completed from reference TRBV7-9 and TRBJ1-1, reads DTGVSQNPRHKITKRGQNVTFRCDPISEHNRLYWYRQTLGQGPEFLTYFQNEAQLEKSRLLSDRFSAERPKGSFSTLEIQRTEQGDSAMYLCASSVGRNTEAFFGQGTRLTVV.

CDR3 region: CASSDRGDSTAGANVLTF. This chain joins TRBV25-1 and TRBJ2-6; TCRdb's D call of TRBD1 is untestable without DNA. CDR1 and CDR2 from the germline V gene are MGHDK and SYGVNS. CDR3 length: 18 amino acids.

The chain combines TRBV10-3 with TRBJ1-2; TCRdb lists TRBD1, though no DNA is available to test this call. This CDR3 comprises 15 residues. Germline V gene data show CDR1 as ENHRY and CDR2 as SYGVKD. The CDR3 protein is CAISESGTVNYGYTF.

The gene calls are TRBV6-6 and TRBJ2-1; TCRdb returns TRBD1, unconfirmable since there is no DNA. The germline V gene encodes CDR1 MNHNY and CDR2 SVGAGI (reference sequence). The CDR3 runs 18 residues. The CDR3 loop reads CASSYSWAGANSYNEQFF.

V is TRBV11-2 and J is TRBJ2-5; TCRdb designates TRBD1, a call that cannot be tested without DNA. The CDR3 is made up of 14 amino acids. CDR1 and CDR2 (germline): SGHAT, FQNNGV. Here the CDR3 reads CASSLPPTGETQYF.

J is TRBJ2-1 and V is TRBV29-1; TCRdb's D call, TRBD2, is unchecked because there is no DNA. This CDR3 spans 14 amino acids. Germline CDR1 reads SQVTM; CDR2 reads ANQGSEA. The CDR3 sequence is CSGIAGSSYNEQFF.

The chain recombines TRBV10-3 with TRBJ1-2. The V gene's germline CDR1 is ENHRY and CDR2 SYGVKD. The CDR3 has 13 amino acids. CDR3 protein: CAISEEAGRGYTF.

This sequence joins TRBV12-5 and TRBJ2-1. The CDR3 runs to 13 residues. Germline loops: CDR1 LGHNT, CDR2 FRNRAP. CDR3: CASLESSYNEQFF.

V gene TRBV19 combines with J gene TRBJ1-1; TCRdb outputs TRBD1, but without DNA this stays unchecked. Germline lookup yields CDR1 LNHDA and CDR2 SQIVND (reference sequence). The CDR3 totals 14 residues. The CDR3 loop reads CASILQGAYTEAFF.

The rearrangement links TRBV5-5 to TRBJ2-7. CDR3 size: 13 residues. Per the germline V gene, CDR1 is SGHKS and CDR2 is YYEKEE (reference sequence). The CDR3 loop is CASSLTQIYEQYF.

V usage is TRBV12-3 or TRBV12-4 and J usage is TRBJ1-1; TCRdb lists TRBD1, though no DNA is available to test this call. This CDR3 region has 15 residues. CDR3 region: CASSLTPGQGPEAFF.

The rearrangement links TRBV6-5 to TRBJ2-3; the D call from TCRdb, TRBD1, cannot be confirmed without DNA. Germline-derived CDR1 and CDR2 are MNHEY and SVGAGI. CDR3 length: 15 amino acids. This CDR3 is CASRASGGLADTQYF.